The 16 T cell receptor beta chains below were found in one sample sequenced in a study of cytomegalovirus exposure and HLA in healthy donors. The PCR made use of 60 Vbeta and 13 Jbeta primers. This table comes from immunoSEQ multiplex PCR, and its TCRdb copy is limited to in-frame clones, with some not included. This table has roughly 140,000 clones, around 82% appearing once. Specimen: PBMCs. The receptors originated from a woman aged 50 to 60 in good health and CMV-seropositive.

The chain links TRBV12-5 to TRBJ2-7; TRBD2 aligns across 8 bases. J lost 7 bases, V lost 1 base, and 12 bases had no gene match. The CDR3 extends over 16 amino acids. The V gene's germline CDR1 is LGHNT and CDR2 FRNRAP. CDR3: CASGLEGGGPRLEQYF. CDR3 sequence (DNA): TGTGCTAGTGGTTTGGAAGGCGGGGGGCCCCGCCTGGAGCAGTACTTC.

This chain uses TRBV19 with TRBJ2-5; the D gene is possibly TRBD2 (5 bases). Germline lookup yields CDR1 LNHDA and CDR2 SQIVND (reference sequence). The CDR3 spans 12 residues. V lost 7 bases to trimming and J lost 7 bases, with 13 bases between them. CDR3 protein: CASTTPAGTQYF. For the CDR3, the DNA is TGTGCCAGTACTACACCCGCGGGGACCCAGTACTTC. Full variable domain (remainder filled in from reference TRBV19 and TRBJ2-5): DGGITQSPKYLFRKEGQNVTLSCEQNLNHDAMYWYRQDPGQGLRLIYYSQIVNDFQKGDIAEGYSVSREKKESFPLTVTSAQKNPTAFYLCASTTPAGTQYFGPGTRLLVL.

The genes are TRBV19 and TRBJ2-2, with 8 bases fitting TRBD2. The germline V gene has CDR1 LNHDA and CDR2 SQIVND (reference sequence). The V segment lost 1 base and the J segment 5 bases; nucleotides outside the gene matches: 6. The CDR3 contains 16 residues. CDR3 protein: CASSIVPAGATGELFF. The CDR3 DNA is TGTGCCAGTAGTATAGTTCCAGCGGGAGCGACCGGGGAGCTGTTTTTT.

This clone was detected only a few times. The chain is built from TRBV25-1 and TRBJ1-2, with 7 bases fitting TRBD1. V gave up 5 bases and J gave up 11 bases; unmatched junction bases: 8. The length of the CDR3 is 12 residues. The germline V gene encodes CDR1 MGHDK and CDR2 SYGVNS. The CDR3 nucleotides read TGTGCCAGCAGTTCCATGGGACAGAGGTACACCTTC. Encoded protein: CASSSMGQRYTF.

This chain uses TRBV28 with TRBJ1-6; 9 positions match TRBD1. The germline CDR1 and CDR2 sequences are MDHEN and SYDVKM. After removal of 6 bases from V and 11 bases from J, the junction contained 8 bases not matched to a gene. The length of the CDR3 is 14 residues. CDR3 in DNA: TGTGCCAGCAGCCACGGACAGGGGATAGCACCCCTCCACTTT. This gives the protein CASSHGQGIAPLHF.

Here the CDR3 DNA reads TGTGCCAGCAGTAACAGGGAGGAAGCTTTCTTT. Encoded protein: CASSNREEAFF. The rearrangement links TRBV7-9 to TRBJ1-1, with a possible D match to TRBD1 (6 bases). Trimming removed 6 bases from V and 8 bases from J, with 10 bases in between. The CDR3 length is 11 residues. Germline assignment: CDR1 SEHNR and CDR2 FQNEAQ (reference sequence).

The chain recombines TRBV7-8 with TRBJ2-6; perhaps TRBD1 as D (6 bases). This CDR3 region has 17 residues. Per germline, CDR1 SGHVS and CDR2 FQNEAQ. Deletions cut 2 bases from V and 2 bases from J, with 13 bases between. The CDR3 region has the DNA TGTGCCAGCAGCTTAAGTGGCAGGGGAACTGGGGCCAACGTCCTGACTTTC. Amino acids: CASSLSGRGTGANVLTF.

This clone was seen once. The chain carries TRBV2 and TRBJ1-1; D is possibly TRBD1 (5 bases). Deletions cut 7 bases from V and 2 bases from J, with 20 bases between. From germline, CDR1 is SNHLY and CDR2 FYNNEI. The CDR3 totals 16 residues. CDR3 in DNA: TGTGCCAGCAAGTTGCTATCAGGGAAACGAAACACTGAAGCTTTCTTT. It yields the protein CASKLLSGKRNTEAFF. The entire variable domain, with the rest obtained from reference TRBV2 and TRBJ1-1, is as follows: EPEVTQTPSHQVTQMGQEVILRCVPISNHLYFYWYRQILGQKVEFLVSFYNNEISEKSEIFDDQFSVERPDGSNFTLKIRSTKLEDSAMYFCASKLLSGKRNTEAFFGQGTRLTVV.

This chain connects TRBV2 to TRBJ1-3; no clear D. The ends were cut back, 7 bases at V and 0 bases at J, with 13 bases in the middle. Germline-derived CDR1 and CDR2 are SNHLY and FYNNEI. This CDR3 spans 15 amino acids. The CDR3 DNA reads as TGTGCCAGCACGCCGGGAACAGACTCTGGAAACACCATATATTTT. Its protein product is CASTPGTDSGNTIYF.

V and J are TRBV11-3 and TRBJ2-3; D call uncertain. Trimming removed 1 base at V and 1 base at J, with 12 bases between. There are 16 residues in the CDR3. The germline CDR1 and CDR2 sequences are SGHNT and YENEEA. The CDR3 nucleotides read TGTGCCAGCAGCTTAGTGCCTAGTTGGCGCACAGATACGCAGTATTTT. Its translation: CASSLVPSWRTDTQYF.

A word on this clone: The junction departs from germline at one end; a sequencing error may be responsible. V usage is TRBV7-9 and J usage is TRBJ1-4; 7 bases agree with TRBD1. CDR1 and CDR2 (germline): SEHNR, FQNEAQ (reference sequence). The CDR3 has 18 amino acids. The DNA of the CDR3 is TGTTCCAGCAGCTTTTATATGGGCCCCGGGACAGTTAATGAAAAACTGTTTTTT. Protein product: CSSSFYMGPGTVNEKLFF. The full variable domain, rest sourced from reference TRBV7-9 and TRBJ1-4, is DTGVSQNPRHKITKRGQNVTFRCDPISEHNRLYWYRQTLGQGPEFLTYFQNEAQLEKSRLLSDRFSAERPKGSFSTLEIQRTEQGDSAMYLCSSSFYMGPGTVNEKLFFGSGTQLSVL.

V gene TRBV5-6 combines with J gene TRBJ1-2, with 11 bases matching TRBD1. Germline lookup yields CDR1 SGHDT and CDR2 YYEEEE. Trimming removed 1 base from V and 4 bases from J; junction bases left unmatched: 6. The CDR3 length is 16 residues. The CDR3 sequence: CASSLRRTGGGYGYTF. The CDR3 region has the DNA TGTGCCAGCAGCTTGCGGAGGACAGGGGGCGGCTATGGCTACACCTTC.

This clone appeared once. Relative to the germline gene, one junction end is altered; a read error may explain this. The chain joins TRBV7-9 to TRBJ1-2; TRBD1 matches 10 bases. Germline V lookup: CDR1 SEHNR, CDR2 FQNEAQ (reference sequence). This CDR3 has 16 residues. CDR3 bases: TGTTCCAGCAGCCCAGCAACGACAGGGGGCGACTATGGCTACACCTTC. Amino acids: CSSSPATTGGDYGYTF.

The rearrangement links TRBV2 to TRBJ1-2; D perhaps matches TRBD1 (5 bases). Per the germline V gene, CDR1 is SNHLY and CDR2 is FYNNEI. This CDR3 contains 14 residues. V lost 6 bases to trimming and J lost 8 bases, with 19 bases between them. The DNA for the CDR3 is TGTGCCAGCAGAGAGGACGACCGGTGGGGCGGCTACACCTTC. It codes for CASREDDRWGGYTF.

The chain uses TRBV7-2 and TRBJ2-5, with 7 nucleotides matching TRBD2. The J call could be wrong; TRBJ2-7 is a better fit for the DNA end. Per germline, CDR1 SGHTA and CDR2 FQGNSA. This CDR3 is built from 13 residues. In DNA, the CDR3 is TGTGCCAGCAGCCACAGCGGGGCCTACGAGCAGTACTTC. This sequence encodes CASSHSGAYEQYF.

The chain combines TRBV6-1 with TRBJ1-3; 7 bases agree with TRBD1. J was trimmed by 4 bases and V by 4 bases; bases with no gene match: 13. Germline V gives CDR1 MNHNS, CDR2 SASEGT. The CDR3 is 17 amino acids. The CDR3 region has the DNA TGTGCCAGCAGTGCCGACAGGGCCTGGTACTCGGGAAACACCATATATTTT. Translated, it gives CASSADRAWYSGNTIYF.